Following are 31 T cell receptor beta chains from one sample sequenced in a study of quantifying T cell responses using KT2 cells. Study at large: RNA was reverse transcribed with TCR alpha and beta constant-region primers.

A single-stranded UMI oligo with SP2 sequence was ligated to cDNA 3' ends. The first PCR ran 4 to 5 cycles with an equimolar RC1.1 and RC1.2 beta primer mix. TCRdb used MiXCR to reprocess the UMI-ligation and nested PCR reads, holding one entry per CDR3 protein. Of 40,000 to 60,000 distinct CDR3 sequences listed, 11% were seen once; the top ten hold 8% to 13%. The source material was PBMCs spiked with cells of the T cell clone KT2. These TCRs come from a human donor.

This clonotype was seen repeatedly, ten times or more. The chain couples TRBV29-1 to TRBJ2-3; possibly TRBD1 or TRBD2 for D (5 bases each). CDR3 length: 13 amino acids. V was cut by 5 bases and J by 5 bases, with 14 bases left in between. CDR1 SQVTM and CDR2 ANQGSEA come from the germline V gene. CDR3 amino acids: CSVRLAGGDTQYF. Written as DNA, the CDR3 is TGCAGCGTTCGTTTAGCTGGGGGAGATACGCAGTATTTT.

In this sample, this clonotype turned up a few times. The chain recombines TRBV28 with TRBJ2-1; 9 bases agree with TRBD1. V lost 7 bases to trimming and J lost 6 bases; unmatched junction nucleotides: 13. Germline CDR1 and CDR2: MDHEN and SYDVKM. This CDR3 has 16 residues. The CDR3 loop is CASTLPPGQGPNEQFF. The CDR3, as DNA: TGTGCCAGCACCTTGCCCCCGGGACAGGGTCCCAATGAGCAGTTCTTC.

In this sample, this clonotype turned up many times. The chain is built from TRBV7-8 and TRBJ2-1, with 7 bases lining up with TRBD2. The V segment lost 0 bases and the J segment 6 bases; nucleotides outside the gene matches: 5. CDR1 is SGHVS and CDR2 is FQNEAQ in the germline V gene. The CDR3 consists of 15 residues. CDR3 in DNA: TGTGCCAGCAGCTTAGCGTTTGGCGGGGGCAATGAGCAGTTCTTC. This translates into CASSLAFGGGNEQFF.

The J gene is TRBJ1-2, the V gene TRBV29-1; D perhaps matches TRBD1 (5 bases). CDR1 is SQVTM, CDR2 ANQGSEA, per germline. The CDR3 covers 11 residues. Between the trimmed V and J ends, which lost 7 bases and 5 bases, there was a span of 11 bases. DNA for the CDR3: TGCAGCGCAGAGGGGAATTATGGCTACACCTTC. The encoded protein is CSAEGNYGYTF.

This clonotype turned up a few times. The chain employs TRBV5-5 and TRBJ2-1; perhaps TRBD1 as D (6 bases). Germline V gene lookup returns CDR1 SGHKS and CDR2 YYEKEE (reference sequence). The V gene lost 3 bases and the J gene lost 4 bases, with 8 bases spanning the gap. CDR3 size: 13 residues. CDR3 sequence: CASSWTEYNEQFF. The CDR3 nucleotides read TGTGCCAGCAGCTGGACAGAGTACAATGAGCAGTTCTTC.

The CDR3 is CASSPIEGNEQYF. The CDR3 nucleotides are TGTGCCAGCAGCCCTATTGAGGGGAACGAGCAGTACTTC. V and J are TRBV3-1 and TRBJ2-7, with D perhaps assigned TRBD1 or TRBD2 (5 bases each). In germline, CDR1 is LGHDT, CDR2 YNNKEL (reference sequence). Trimming cost V 4 bases and J 5 bases, with 12 bases left between them. The CDR3 has 13 residues.

As to this clonotype: Because the CDR3's place on the DNA is in doubt, the DNA is left out and the CDR3 is given as listed by TCRdb. This chain joins TRBV2 and TRBJ1-2; the DNA was not used to check the table's D call, TRBD1. Both ends counted, the CDR3 spans 14 residues. The germline V gene has CDR1 SNHLY and CDR2 FYNNEI. CDR3 loop: CASSVGGGSDGYNF.

This chain uses TRBV12-3 or TRBV12-4 with TRBJ2-7; TRBD2 might be the D (5 bases). V lost 0 bases and J lost 2, with 5 bases in between. The CDR3 has 13 amino acids. The CDR3 protein is CASSLAGAYEQYF. CDR3 DNA: TGTGCCAGCAGTTTAGCGGGAGCCTACGAGCAGTACTTC.

The V gene is TRBV6-2 or TRBV6-3, the J gene TRBJ1-5; weak D call: TRBD1 (6 bases). The CDR3 runs 19 residues. Trimming left V 4 bases short and J 4 bases short, with 26 bases between. CDR1 and CDR2 (germline): MNHEY, SVGEGT. In nucleotides, the CDR3 is TGTGCCAGCAGTTTTGTCTCCAGGAAGTCTACAGGGATAAATCAGCCCCAGCATTTT. Translating gives CASSFVSRKSTGINQPQHF.

At least ten counts were recorded for this clonotype. The chain joins TRBV12-3 or TRBV12-4 to TRBJ1-1; no reliable D call. CDR3 length equals 13 residues. V lost 6 bases and J 2 bases, leaving 10 bases between the germline ends. The CDR3 nucleotides read TGTGCCAGCAGCCGAGAACATAACACTGAAGCTTTCTTT. Translating gives CASSREHNTEAFF.

V usage is TRBV23-1 and J usage is TRBJ2-1; TRBD2 matches 8 bases. TRBV23-1 falls under the ORF class, with uncertain function. J was trimmed by 10 bases and V by 0 bases; bases with no gene match: 11. The CDR3 totals 16 residues. The CDR3 DNA follows: TGCGCCAGCAGTCAATCGAAGGCAGCAGCGGGAGAAGAGCAGTTCTTC. Translation gives CASSQSKAAAGEEQFF.

This sequence joins TRBV19 and TRBJ2-1; 9 bases match TRBD2. Trimming took 6 bases from V and 0 from J; bases not matched to a gene: 12. Germline CDR1 reads LNHDA; CDR2 reads SQIVND (reference sequence). The CDR3 runs 18 residues. The CDR3 nucleotides are TGTGCCAGTAGGGTGAGCGGGGGGAATCCGAGCTCCTACAATGAGCAGTTCTTC. Protein: CASRVSGGNPSSYNEQFF.

This clonotype came up many times. The V and J genes are TRBV7-3 and TRBJ1-5; D unclear. CDR1 is SGHTA and CDR2 is FQGTGA in the germline V gene. V dropped 2 bases and J dropped 6 bases, with 14 bases sitting between them. This CDR3 has 15 residues. The CDR3 region has the DNA TGTGCCAGCAGCTTAGTAATATCCCTGGGTCAGCCCCAGCATTTT. Translated: CASSLVISLGQPQHF.

The chain links TRBV11-1 to TRBJ1-2; D not certain. Germline assignment: CDR1 SGHAT and CDR2 FQDESV (reference sequence). The CDR3 consists of 14 residues. The V end lost 2 bases, the J end lost 2 bases, and 9 bases lay between the germline ends. CDR3 amino acids: CASSLNTGNYGYTF. The CDR3 DNA follows: TGTGCCAGCAGCTTAAACACCGGGAACTATGGCTACACCTTC.

This clonotype was detected a few times. This chain uses TRBV10-3 with TRBJ1-1; the D is unclear. This CDR3 contains 12 residues. Per the germline V gene, CDR1 is ENHRY and CDR2 is SYGVKD. V lost 0 bases to trimming and J lost 7 bases, with 6 bases between them. CDR3 loop: CAISESPNEAFF. CDR3 DNA: TGTGCCATCAGTGAGTCGCCCAATGAAGCTTTCTTT.

CDR3 region: CASSLALGDCTDTQYF. The CDR3 nucleotides read TGTGCCAGCAGCTTAGCTCTCGGGGACTGCACAGATACGCAGTATTTT. V gene TRBV7-8 combines with J gene TRBJ2-3, with D tentatively TRBD2 (6 bases). The V end lost 0 bases, the J end lost 1 base, and 11 bases lay between the germline ends. Per germline, CDR1 SGHVS and CDR2 FQNEAQ. This CDR3 has 16 amino acids.

The V gene is TRBV23-1, the J gene TRBJ1-1; unclear D gene. TRBV23-1 is placed among ORFs of uncertain function. The CDR3 runs 15 residues. V was trimmed by 0 bases and J by 0 bases, leaving 8 bases between them. CDR3: CASSQSWLMNTEAFF. The CDR3 bases are TGCGCCAGCAGTCAATCGTGGCTGATGAACACTGAAGCTTTCTTT.

The sample holds a few counts of this clonotype. The genes are TRBV5-1 and TRBJ1-2; D possibly corresponds to TRBD1 (5 bases). Germline-derived CDR1 and CDR2 are SGHRS and YFSETQ. V dropped 1 base and J dropped 3 bases, with 10 bases sitting between them. The CDR3 has 14 amino acids. The CDR3 DNA reads as TGCGCCAGCAGCTTGACCGACAGCTACTATGGCTACACCTTC. This codes for CASSLTDSYYGYTF.

This clonotype was observed a few times. The V call is TRBV7-9, the J call TRBJ2-2; a possible D gene is TRBD2 (5 bases). CDR1 SEHNR and CDR2 FQNEAQ come from the germline V gene (reference sequence). This CDR3 has 15 residues. Trimming stripped 4 bases from V and 3 bases from J, with 12 bases between. The CDR3 protein is CASSSTSYYTGELFF. The CDR3, as DNA: TGTGCCAGCAGCTCCACTAGTTACTACACCGGGGAGCTGTTTTTT.

This clonotype has a count of ten or more. The V call is TRBV19, the J call TRBJ2-1; D unclear. Germline V CDR1 and CDR2: LNHDA, SQIVND (reference sequence). This CDR3 has 15 amino acids. V was cut by 3 bases and J by 0 bases, with 9 bases left in between. CDR3 bases: TGTGCCAGTAGTATGCCCGGCGACTCCTACAATGAGCAGTTCTTC. It yields the protein CASSMPGDSYNEQFF.

This clonotype was seen repeatedly, ten times or more. CDR3 sequence reads: CSAAPASRETQYF. In DNA, the CDR3 is TGCAGTGCTGCGCCGGCTTCGCGGGAGACCCAGTACTTC. The rearrangement joins TRBV20-1 to TRBJ2-5; D not resolved. V was pared by 5 bases and J by 5 bases, with 15 bases between. Germline lookup yields CDR1 DFQATT and CDR2 SNEGSKA (reference sequence). CDR3 length: 13 residues.

The chain uses TRBV27 and TRBJ2-2, with 7 nucleotides matching TRBD1. Germline V gives CDR1 MNHEY, CDR2 SMNVEV (reference sequence). CDR3 length: 13 residues. Trimming took 5 bases from V and 6 from J; bases not matched to a gene: 3. CDR3 region: CASSLDRPGELFF. Here the CDR3 DNA reads TGTGCCAGCAGTCTGGACAGGCCCGGGGAGCTGTTTTTT.

This clonotype was recorded many times. The gene calls are TRBV11-2 and TRBJ2-6; D is unresolved. The CDR3 covers 15 residues. Deletions cut 6 bases from V and 0 bases from J, with 9 bases between. The germline gives CDR1 SGHAT, CDR2 FQNNGV. As DNA, the CDR3 is TGTGCCAGCAGAGTAAGGAACTCTGGGGCCAACGTCCTGACTTTC. It encodes CASRVRNSGANVLTF. The complete variable domain, with remaining parts taken from reference TRBV11-2 and TRBJ2-6, reads EAGVAQSPRYKIIEKRQSVAFWCNPISGHATLYWYQQILGQGPKLLIQFQNNGVVDDSQLPKDRFSAERLKGVDSTLKIQPAKLEDSAVYLCASRVRNSGANVLTFGAGSRLTVL.

The V gene is TRBV5-1, the J gene TRBJ2-7; 8 nucleotides agree with TRBD1. J gave up 5 bases and V 3 bases, and 7 bases lay outside the gene matches. The CDR3 has 14 residues. From germline, CDR1 is SGHRS and CDR2 YFSETQ. The chain's CDR3 is CASSSGGRSHEQYF. CDR3 DNA: TGCGCCAGCAGCTCAGGGGGCCGATCCCACGAGCAGTACTTC.

The rearrangement uses TRBV7-2 and TRBJ2-2; D call uncertain. The CDR3 covers 15 residues. V was clipped by 5 bases and J by 8 bases, with 18 bases between them. Germline loops: CDR1 SGHTA, CDR2 FQGNSA. CDR3 DNA: TGTGCCAGCAGCGCCAACCCGGCCTTGTGGGGGGAGCTGTTTTTT. As protein: CASSANPALWGELFF.

There are many counts of this clonotype. The chain has TRBV20-1 and TRBJ1-1, with D tentatively TRBD1 (5 bases). The CDR3 runs 14 residues. Germline CDR1 is DFQATT and CDR2 is SNEGSKA (reference sequence). V shed 5 bases and J shed 1 base, with 14 bases lying between them. The CDR3 DNA reads TGCAGTGCTCCGAAGGGACGGCAGAACACTGAAGCTTTCTTT. This sequence encodes CSAPKGRQNTEAFF.

This clonotype was counted ten times or more. The CDR3 here is CAISDRDGSSSTDTQYF. CDR3 in DNA: TGTGCCATCAGTGACCGGGACGGATCCTCTAGCACAGATACGCAGTATTTT. This chain connects TRBV10-3 to TRBJ2-3; D assignment may be TRBD1 or TRBD2 (5 bases each). CDR3 length equals 17 residues. With 3 bases removed from V and 0 bases from J, the gap between germline ends came to 16 bases. Germline V gives CDR1 ENHRY, CDR2 SYGVKD.

J is TRBJ1-5 and V is TRBV12-3 or TRBV12-4; D is possibly TRBD1 (5 bases). This CDR3 has 13 amino acids. Trimming took 3 bases from V and 5 from J, leaving 8 bases between them. CDR3 sequence: CASSLQGHQPQHF. CDR3 bases: TGTGCCAGCAGTTTGCAGGGCCATCAGCCCCAGCATTTT.

The chain couples TRBV6-5 to TRBJ1-4; 8 bases map to TRBD1. V gave up 5 bases and J gave up 1 base; unmatched junction bases: 3. The CDR3 has 15 amino acids. CDR1 is MNHEY, CDR2 SVGAGI, per germline. The CDR3 nucleotides read TGTGCCAGCAGTCAAGACAGGGGAACTAATGAAAAACTGTTTTTT. Its protein is CASSQDRGTNEKLFF.

J is TRBJ2-1 and V is TRBV7-7; 12 bases are shared with TRBD2. V was pared by 5 bases and J by 5 bases, with 4 bases of the junction left unmatched. The V gene's germline CDR1 is SSHAT and CDR2 FNYEAQ (reference sequence). CDR3 size: 15 residues. Here the CDR3 DNA reads TGTGCCAGCAGCGCCCGACTAGCGGGGGACAATGAGCAGTTCTTC. It yields the protein CASSARLAGDNEQFF.

This chain links TRBV30 with TRBJ2-7, with D possibly matching TRBD2 (5 bases). Germline CDR1 and CDR2: GTSNPN and SVGIG (reference sequence). This CDR3 region has 13 residues. Trimming pared 3 bases from V and 7 bases from J, leaving 16 bases between. The CDR3 nucleotides are TGTGCCTGGAGGTGGGGTGTTACGGGGGAGCAGTACTTC. Amino acid sequence: CAWRWGVTGEQYF.